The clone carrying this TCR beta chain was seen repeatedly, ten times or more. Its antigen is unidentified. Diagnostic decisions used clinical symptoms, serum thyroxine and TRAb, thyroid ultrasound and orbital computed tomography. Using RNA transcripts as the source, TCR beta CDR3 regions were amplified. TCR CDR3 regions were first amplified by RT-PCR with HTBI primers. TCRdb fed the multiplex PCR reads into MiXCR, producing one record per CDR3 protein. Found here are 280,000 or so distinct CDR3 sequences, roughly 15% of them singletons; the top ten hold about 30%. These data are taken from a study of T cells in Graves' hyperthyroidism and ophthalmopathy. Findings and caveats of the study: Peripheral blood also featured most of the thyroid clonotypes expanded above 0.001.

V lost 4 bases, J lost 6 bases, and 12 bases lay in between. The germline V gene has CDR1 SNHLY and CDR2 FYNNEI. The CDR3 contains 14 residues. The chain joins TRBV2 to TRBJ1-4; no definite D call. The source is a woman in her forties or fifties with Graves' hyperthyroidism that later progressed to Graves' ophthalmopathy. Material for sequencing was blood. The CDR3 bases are TGTGCCAGCAGTGGAAACCGGGGAGATGAAAAACTGTTTTTT. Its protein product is CASSGNRGDEKLFF.